The present TCR beta chain was sequenced within a study of blood T cell repertoires in COVID-19. Study-level information: Acute-phase and convalescent COVID-19 samples originated in the United States, Italy and Spain. The cDNA or gDNA used as material had been derived from T cells, B-cell-depleted T cells, or PBMCs.

The CDR3 contains 14 residues. The V end lost 4 bases, the J end lost 6 bases, and 13 bases lay between the germline ends. CDR1 is ENHRY, CDR2 SYGVKD, per germline. In the authors' methods: Estimation of nucleated cell counts was performed using reference gene primer amplification. Profiled with immunoSEQ multiplex PCR; TCRdb holds only in-frame clones, not every one. The V and J calls and clone size are taken from that table; D and trimming were inferred from the DNA. The table records some 250,000 clones, around 84% of them present only once. The sequencing input was peripheral blood. The chain recombines TRBV10-3 with TRBJ1-5; unclear D gene. The TCR was taken from a woman aged 70-85 years with active or convalescent COVID-19. DNA of the CDR3: TGTGCCATCAGTGTTGGCGCGGGGAGTCAGCCCCAGCATTTT. It yields the protein CAISVGAGSQPQHF.